This T cell receptor beta chain was identified during a study of blood T cell repertoires in COVID-19. Study at large: Collection of acute and convalescent COVID-19 samples took place in the United States, Italy and Spain. Nucleic acid was either cDNA or gDNA, and it came from T cells, B-cell-depleted T cells, or PBMCs.

The CDR3 covers 15 residues. CDR1 MGHDK and CDR2 SYGVNS come from the germline V gene. The V and J ends lost 1 base and 5 bases respectively, with 14 bases between them. The authors' processing: Cell counts per sample came from amplifying reference gene primers. Assay: immunoSEQ multiplex PCR; the TCRdb copy retains only in-frame clones and omits some. V, J and clone size are taken as reported in that table, and D and trimming were inferred from the DNA itself. The profile shows roughly 250,000 clones, about 87% of them singletons. The source is a woman between 50 and 59 years old who had recovered from COVID-19. This chain connects TRBV25-1 to TRBJ2-5; possibly TRBD1 for D (6 bases). The specimen was PBMCs or T cells enriched from blood (not recorded which). In DNA form, the CDR3 reads TGTGCCAGCAGTGAATCCCAGGGGCGTCAGGAGACCCAGTACTTC. Protein sequence: CASSESQGRQETQYF.